This T cell receptor (beta chain) originates from a study of blood T cell repertoires in COVID-19. Overall study context: Samples of COVID-19 (acute and convalescent) were obtained from the United States, Italy and Spain. T cells, B-cell-depleted T cells, or PBMCs supplied cDNA or gDNA.

The CDR3 totals 13 residues. V lost 5 bases and J 6 bases, leaving 13 bases between the germline ends. Per the study methods: Amplification of reference gene primers was used by the study to estimate nucleated cell counts. TCRdb keeps only in-frame clones here, not all; method: immunoSEQ multiplex PCR. From that table come the V and J calls and clone size; the DNA was used to work out D and trimming. The sample records 85,000 to 90,000 clones, over 80% being singletons. The V call is TRBV12-3 or TRBV12-4, the J call TRBJ1-1; D possibly corresponds to TRBD1 (6 bases). This receptor was identified in an elderly woman with active or convalescent COVID-19. Sample: peripheral blood. The CDR3 nucleotides are TGTGCCAGCAGTAACAGGGATATCCCTGAAGCTTTCTTT. Translating it yields CASSNRDIPEAFF.